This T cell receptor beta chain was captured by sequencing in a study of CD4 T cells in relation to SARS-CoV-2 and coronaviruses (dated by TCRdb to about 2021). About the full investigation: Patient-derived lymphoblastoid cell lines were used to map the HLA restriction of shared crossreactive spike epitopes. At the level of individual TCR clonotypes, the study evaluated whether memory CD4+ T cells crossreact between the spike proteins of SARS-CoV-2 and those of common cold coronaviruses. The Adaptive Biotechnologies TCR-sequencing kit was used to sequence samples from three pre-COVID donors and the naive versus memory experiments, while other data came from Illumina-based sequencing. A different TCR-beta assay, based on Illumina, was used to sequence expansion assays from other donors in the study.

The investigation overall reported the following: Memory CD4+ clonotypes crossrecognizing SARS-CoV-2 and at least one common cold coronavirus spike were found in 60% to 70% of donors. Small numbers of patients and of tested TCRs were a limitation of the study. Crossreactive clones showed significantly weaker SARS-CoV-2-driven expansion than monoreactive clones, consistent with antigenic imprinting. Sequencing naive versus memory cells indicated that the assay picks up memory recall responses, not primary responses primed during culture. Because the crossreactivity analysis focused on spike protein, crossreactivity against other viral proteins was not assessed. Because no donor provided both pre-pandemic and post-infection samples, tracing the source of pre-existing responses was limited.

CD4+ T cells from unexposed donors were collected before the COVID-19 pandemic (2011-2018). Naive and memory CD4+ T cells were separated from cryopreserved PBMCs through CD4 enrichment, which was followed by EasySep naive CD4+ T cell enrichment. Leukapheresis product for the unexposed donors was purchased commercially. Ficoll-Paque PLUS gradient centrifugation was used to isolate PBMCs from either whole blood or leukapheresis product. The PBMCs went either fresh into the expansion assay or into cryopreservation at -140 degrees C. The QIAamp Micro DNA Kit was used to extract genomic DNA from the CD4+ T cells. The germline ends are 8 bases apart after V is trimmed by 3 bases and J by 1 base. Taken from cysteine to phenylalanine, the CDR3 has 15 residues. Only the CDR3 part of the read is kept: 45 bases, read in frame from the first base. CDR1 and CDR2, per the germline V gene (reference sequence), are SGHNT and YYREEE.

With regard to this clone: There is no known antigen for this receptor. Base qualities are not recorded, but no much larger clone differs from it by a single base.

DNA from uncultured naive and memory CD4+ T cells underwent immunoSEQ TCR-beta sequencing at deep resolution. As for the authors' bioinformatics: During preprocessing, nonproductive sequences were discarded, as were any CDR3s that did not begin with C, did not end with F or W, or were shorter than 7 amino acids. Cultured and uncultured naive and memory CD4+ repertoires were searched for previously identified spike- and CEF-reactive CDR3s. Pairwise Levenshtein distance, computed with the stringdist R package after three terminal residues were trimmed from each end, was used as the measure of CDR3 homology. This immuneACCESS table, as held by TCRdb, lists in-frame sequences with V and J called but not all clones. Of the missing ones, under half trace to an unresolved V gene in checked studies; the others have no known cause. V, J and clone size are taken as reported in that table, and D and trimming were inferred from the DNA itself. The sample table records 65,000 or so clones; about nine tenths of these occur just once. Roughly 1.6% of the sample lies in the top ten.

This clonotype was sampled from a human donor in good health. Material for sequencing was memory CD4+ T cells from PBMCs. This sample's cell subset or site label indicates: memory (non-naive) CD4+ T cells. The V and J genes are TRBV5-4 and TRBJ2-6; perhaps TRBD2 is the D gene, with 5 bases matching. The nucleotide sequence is TGTGCCAGCAGCTCACCGGGGTCTGGGGCCAACGTCCTGACTTTC. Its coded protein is CASSSPGSGANVLTF.